These 30 T cell receptor beta chains were sequenced from one sample in a study of blood T cell repertoires in COVID-19. Produced via immunoSEQ multiplex PCR; TCRdb's table is partial and in-frame only. The sample includes 490,000 or so clones, 70% to 90% seen only once; the top ten take roughly 8%. The source material was PBMCs or T cells enriched from blood (not recorded which). The origin of the receptors is a woman aged 55-70 years who had recovered from COVID-19.

V gene TRBV30 combines with J gene TRBJ2-3; no definite D call. The CDR3 spans 13 residues. Germline values: CDR1 GTSNPN, CDR2 SVGIG (reference sequence). V was cut by 3 bases and J by 2 bases, with 9 bases left in between. The CDR3 loop reads CAWSQDSTDTQYF. The CDR3 nucleotides read TGTGCCTGGAGCCAAGACTCCACAGATACGCAGTATTTT.

The gene calls are TRBV10-3 and TRBJ1-2; the D gene is possibly TRBD1 (6 bases). Germline assignment: CDR1 ENHRY and CDR2 SYGVKD. The CDR3 covers 10 residues. V was cut by 7 bases and J by 6 bases, with 6 bases left in between. CDR3 DNA sequence: TGTGCCATCAAGGGGGATGGCTACACCTTC. It yields the protein CAIKGDGYTF.

The rearrangement joins TRBV13 to TRBJ2-1; D is possibly TRBD2 (7 bases). The CDR3 extends over 15 amino acids. The ends were cut back, 5 bases at V and 4 bases at J, with 15 bases in the middle. Germline V gene data show CDR1 as PRHDT and CDR2 as FYEKMQ (reference sequence). The CDR3 is CASSRARGPYNEQFF. The CDR3 coding sequence is TGTGCCAGCAGCCGCGCGCGGGGGCCTTACAATGAGCAGTTCTTC.

The chain joins TRBV4-1 to TRBJ2-6; 11 bases agree with TRBD1. V was clipped by 3 bases and J by 0 bases; unmatched bases: 7. CDR1 and CDR2 (germline): MGHRA, YSYEKL. CDR3 size: 19 residues. For the CDR3, the DNA is TGCGCCAGCAGCCACGCCTGGGGACAGGGGGTCTCTGGGGCCAACGTCCTGACTTTC. It codes for CASSHAWGQGVSGANVLTF.

This rearrangement joins TRBV7-6 to TRBJ1-4; TRBD1 matches at 7 bases. J was trimmed by 4 bases and V by 5 bases; bases with no gene match: 7. CDR1 is SGHVS, CDR2 FNYEAQ, per germline. This CDR3 has 15 amino acids. This CDR3 is CASSVTTGFNEKLFF. CDR3 DNA sequence: TGTGCCAGCAGCGTGACGACAGGGTTTAATGAAAAACTGTTTTTT.

This clone was seen more than once but under ten times. V is TRBV9 and J is TRBJ2-7, with TRBD1 matching over 7 bases. This CDR3 is built from 14 residues. J lost 6 bases, V lost 1 base, and 7 bases had no gene match. The germline CDR1 and CDR2 sequences are SGDLS and YYNGEE. CDR3 loop: CASSVLPGGSEQYF. The CDR3 DNA reads TGTGCCAGCAGCGTACTGCCAGGGGGAAGCGAGCAGTACTTC.

The gene calls are TRBV29-1 and TRBJ2-1, with D perhaps TRBD1 (7 bases). This CDR3 comprises 17 residues. The V end was cut by 8 bases, the J end by 0 bases, with 23 bases between. Germline values: CDR1 SQVTM, CDR2 ANQGSEA. The CDR3 bases are TGCAGCTCTGAGGGGGGCCCACAGGGGAGCTCCTACAATGAGCAGTTCTTC. Protein product: CSSEGGPQGSSYNEQFF.

In this sample, this clone turned up once. This chain's CDR3 is CAWSSPGFAYTEAFF. The CDR3 region has the DNA TGTGCCTGGAGTTCTCCAGGGTTTGCGTACACTGAAGCTTTCTTT. The chain is built from TRBV30 and TRBJ1-1, with D tentatively TRBD1 (5 bases). Germline V gene sequence: CDR1 GTSNPN, CDR2 SVGIG (reference sequence). The length of the CDR3 is 15 residues. V lost 2 bases and J 3 bases, leaving 16 bases between the germline ends.

The chain combines TRBV5-1 with TRBJ1-3; 10 bases map to TRBD1. Germline CDR1 SGHRS, CDR2 YFSETQ. The CDR3 spans 19 residues. Trimming took 0 bases from V and 2 from J; bases not matched to a gene: 11. As DNA, the CDR3 is TGCGCCAGCAGCTTGGAAGCGGGACAGGGGAAGAGAGCTGGAAACACCATATATTTT. Translation: CASSLEAGQGKRAGNTIYF.

This clone was counted a single time. The rearrangement links TRBV4-1 to TRBJ1-1; no reliable D call. V was pared by 0 bases and J by 6 bases, with 8 bases between. Germline V gene data show CDR1 as MGHRA and CDR2 as YSYEKL. CDR3 length: 13 amino acids. Here the CDR3 reads CASSQDFVSEAFF. DNA of the CDR3: TGCGCCAGCAGCCAAGATTTCGTGTCTGAAGCTTTCTTT.

The chain uses TRBV24-1 and TRBJ2-1; 8 nucleotides agree with TRBD2. CDR1 and CDR2 (germline): KGHDR, SFDVKD. J lost 7 bases, V lost 8 bases, and 6 bases had no gene match. The CDR3 is made up of 13 amino acids. The CDR3 DNA sequence: TGTGCCACCATGGCGGTAGCGGGGAATGAGCAGTTCTTC. This translates into CATMAVAGNEQFF.

The chain combines TRBV11-2 with TRBJ1-2, with D unresolved. The V gene lost 1 base and the J gene lost 0 bases, with 9 bases spanning the gap. Germline loops: CDR1 SGHAT, CDR2 FQNNGV. This CDR3 is built from 15 residues. CDR3 nucleotide sequence: TGTGCCAGCAGCTTAGGGTCTCCAGCTAACTATGGCTACACCTTC. This encodes CASSLGSPANYGYTF. Filled out from reference TRBV11-2 and TRBJ1-2, the complete variable domain reads EAGVAQSPRYKIIEKRQSVAFWCNPISGHATLYWYQQILGQGPKLLIQFQNNGVVDDSQLPKDRFSAERLKGVDSTLKIQPAKLEDSAVYLCASSLGSPANYGYTFGSGTRLTVV.

The V call is TRBV11-2, the J call TRBJ1-5; a weak D match, TRBD1 (5 bases). Trimming pared 0 bases from V and 1 base from J, leaving 7 bases between. CDR3 size: 15 residues. In germline, CDR1 is SGHAT, CDR2 FQNNGV. The CDR3 sequence: CASSLEGGSNQPQHF. CDR3 coding DNA: TGTGCCAGCAGCTTAGAGGGGGGGAGCAATCAGCCCCAGCATTTT.

The V call is TRBV6-6, the J call TRBJ1-2, with 7 bases lining up with TRBD1. Germline trimming cut 7 bases from V and 8 bases from J; bases unmatched to any gene: 16. Germline CDR1 is MNHNY and CDR2 is SVGAGI (reference sequence). There are 15 residues in the CDR3. For the CDR3, the DNA is TGTGCCAGCATCCTCCGGAATCAGGGGGAGGAGGGCTACACCTTC. Its protein product is CASILRNQGEEGYTF.

J is TRBJ2-4 and V is TRBV29-1; 9 bases map to TRBD1. Germline assignment: CDR1 SQVTM and CDR2 ANQGSEA. With V trimmed by 4 bases and J by 2 bases, 15 bases remained unmatched. This CDR3 has 18 residues. CDR3 protein: CSVGGQGGLLSSKNIQYF. Here the CDR3 DNA reads TGCAGCGTTGGGGGACAGGGAGGTCTGCTAAGTTCCAAAAACATTCAGTACTTC.

This clone occurred once. The rearrangement joins TRBV6-1 to TRBJ1-5; 8 nucleotides align to TRBD1. The CDR3 is 17 amino acids. V lost 3 bases to trimming and J lost 2 bases; unmatched junction nucleotides: 9. The V gene's germline CDR1 is MNHNS and CDR2 SASEGT. In DNA, the CDR3 is TGTGCCAGCAGTGAGGCCCAAGCGACAGGGGGCAATCAGCCCCAGCATTTT. As protein: CASSEAQATGGNQPQHF.

This clone occurred once. This chain connects TRBV30 to TRBJ1-6; 7 nucleotides align to TRBD1. The germline V gene has CDR1 GTSNPN and CDR2 SVGIG (reference sequence). V was pared by 1 base and J by 7 bases, with 4 bases of the junction left unmatched. The CDR3 has 14 amino acids. The CDR3 protein is CAWSAAGGNSPLHF. As DNA, the CDR3 is TGTGCCTGGAGTGCCGCAGGGGGGAATTCACCCCTCCACTTT. The full variable domain, completed using reference TRBV30 and TRBJ1-6, is SQTIHQWPATLVQPVGSPLSLECTVEGTSNPNLYWYRQAAGRGLQLLFYSVGIGQISSEVPQNLSASRPQDRQFILSSKKLLLSDSGFYLCAWSAAGGNSPLHFGNGTRLTVT.

The DNA of the CDR3 is TGTGCCAGCAGTAGGGGACACTCGAACACCGGGGAGCTGTTTTTT. Translating gives CASSRGHSNTGELFF. The chain has TRBV2 and TRBJ2-2, with a possible D match to TRBD1 (6 bases). The CDR3 covers 15 residues. CDR1 is SNHLY, CDR2 FYNNEI, per germline. V was cut by 5 bases and J by 0 bases, with 10 bases left in between.

The rearrangement links TRBV6-5 to TRBJ2-1; D call uncertain. This CDR3 spans 13 amino acids. Germline V gene sequence: CDR1 MNHEY, CDR2 SVGAGI. Trimming took off 7 bases at V and 7 bases at J, with 14 bases between the two ends. CDR3 amino acids: CASTQIAGNEQFF. The CDR3 nucleotides read TGTGCCAGCACCCAAATTGCCGGGAATGAGCAGTTCTTC.

Worth noting for this clone: The junction shows a germline mismatch at one end, possibly a read error. The CDR3 region is CASSLEEGTEAFF. CDR3 DNA: TGTGCTAGCAGCTTAGAGGAGGGCACTGAAGCTTTCTTT. The chain recombines TRBV7-7 with TRBJ1-1; no reliable D call. Germline CDR1 SSHAT, CDR2 FNYEAQ (reference sequence). This CDR3 contains 13 residues.

The rearrangement links TRBV4-1 to TRBJ1-6; 7 bases match TRBD1. Germline assignment: CDR1 MGHRA and CDR2 YSYEKL. With V trimmed by 7 bases and J by 4 bases, 7 bases remained unmatched. This CDR3 is built from 15 residues. The CDR3 loop is CASTDRARYNSPLHF. DNA for the CDR3: TGCGCCAGCACCGACAGGGCCCGATATAATTCACCCCTCCACTTT.

This chain uses TRBV7-2 with TRBJ2-1; tentatively, D is TRBD2 (7 bases). This CDR3 is 16 amino acids long. Germline CDR1 is SGHTA and CDR2 is FQGNSA. V lost 4 bases, J lost 5 bases, and 18 bases lay in between. CDR3 region: CASSSPRGGLNNEQFF. The CDR3 nucleotides read TGTGCCAGCAGCTCCCCGCGCGGGGGCCTCAACAATGAGCAGTTCTTC.

V is TRBV5-1 and J is TRBJ2-5; D possibly corresponds to TRBD1 (6 bases). The germline gives CDR1 SGHRS, CDR2 YFSETQ. The germline V and J ends were trimmed by 4 bases and 4 bases, with 17 bases remaining between them. The CDR3 spans 15 residues. The CDR3 reads CASSGNTGTGETQYF. The CDR3 DNA is TGCGCCAGCAGCGGGAATACAGGGACGGGAGAGACCCAGTACTTC. Filled out from reference TRBV5-1 and TRBJ2-5, the complete variable domain reads KAGVTQTPRYLIKTRGQQVTLSCSPISGHRSVSWYQQTPGQGLQFLFEYFSETQRNKGNFPGRFSGRQFSNSRSEMNVSTLELGDSALYLCASSGNTGTGETQYFGPGTRLLVL.

The CDR3 sequence is CASSLALPGETDTQYF. For the CDR3, the DNA is TGCGCCAGCAGCTTGGCCCTGCCGGGGGAAACAGATACGCAGTATTTT. The chain uses TRBV5-1 and TRBJ2-3; TRBD2 is a possible D gene (6 bases). Germline loops: CDR1 SGHRS, CDR2 YFSETQ. V lost 0 bases, J lost 3 bases, and 14 bases lay in between. The CDR3 has 16 residues.

The V and J genes are TRBV5-1 and TRBJ1-5; D is unresolved. Trimming left V 3 bases short and J 7 bases short, with 11 bases between. In germline, CDR1 is SGHRS, CDR2 YFSETQ. The CDR3 has 13 residues. Written as DNA, the CDR3 is TGCGCCAGCAGCTCCCGGGAAGGCCAGCCCCAGCATTTT. This gives the protein CASSSREGQPQHF.

The rearrangement joins TRBV9 to TRBJ1-2; D is unresolved. Germline V gene data show CDR1 as SGDLS and CDR2 as YYNGEE. V lost 0 bases to trimming and J lost 8 bases, with 14 bases between them. The CDR3 runs 14 residues. The CDR3 DNA reads as TGTGCCAGCAGCGTAGTTGGCCCATGGTCGGGCTACACCTTC. Amino acid sequence: CASSVVGPWSGYTF.

This clone was detected a few times. The rearrangement uses TRBV6-5 and TRBJ1-5; the match to TRBD1 covers 7 bases. From germline, CDR1 is MNHEY and CDR2 SVGAGI. V dropped 6 bases and J dropped 4; count of bases not matched to a gene: 6. There are 14 residues in the CDR3. The CDR3 sequence: CASSPTGRNQPQHF. The CDR3 DNA reads TGTGCCAGCAGCCCGACAGGGAGGAATCAGCCCCAGCATTTT.

This sequence joins TRBV10-3 and TRBJ1-3, with D unclear. The CDR3 covers 15 residues. Trimming took off 6 bases at V and 0 bases at J, with 12 bases between the two ends. Germline V gene data show CDR1 as ENHRY and CDR2 as SYGVKD. CDR3 in DNA: TGTGCCATCAGGGGCACACCTTTCTCTGGAAACACCATATATTTT. It yields the protein CAIRGTPFSGNTIYF.

This clone was counted a single time. The rearrangement links TRBV11-2 to TRBJ2-1; D perhaps matches TRBD1 (6 bases). V dropped 5 bases and J dropped 7 bases, with 12 bases sitting between them. Germline-derived CDR1 and CDR2 are SGHAT and FQNNGV. The CDR3 has 13 residues. CDR3 amino acids: CASSQGRKNEQFF. In DNA, the CDR3 is TGTGCCAGCAGCCAGGGGCGAAAGAATGAGCAGTTCTTC.

V and J are TRBV5-6 and TRBJ1-2, with D hard to call. The V and J ends lost 4 bases and 8 bases respectively, with 15 bases between them. This CDR3 spans 13 amino acids. The germline V gene has CDR1 SGHDT and CDR2 YYEEEE. This chain's CDR3 is CASSPPTPQGYTF. As DNA, the CDR3 is TGTGCCAGCAGCCCACCAACCCCACAGGGCTACACCTTC. Variable domain in full (rest from reference TRBV5-6 and TRBJ1-2): DAGVTQSPTHLIKTRGQQVTLRCSPKSGHDTVSWYQQALGQGPQFIFQYYEEEERQRGNFPDRFSGHQFPNYSSELNVNALLLGDSALYLCASSPPTPQGYTFGSGTRLTVV.